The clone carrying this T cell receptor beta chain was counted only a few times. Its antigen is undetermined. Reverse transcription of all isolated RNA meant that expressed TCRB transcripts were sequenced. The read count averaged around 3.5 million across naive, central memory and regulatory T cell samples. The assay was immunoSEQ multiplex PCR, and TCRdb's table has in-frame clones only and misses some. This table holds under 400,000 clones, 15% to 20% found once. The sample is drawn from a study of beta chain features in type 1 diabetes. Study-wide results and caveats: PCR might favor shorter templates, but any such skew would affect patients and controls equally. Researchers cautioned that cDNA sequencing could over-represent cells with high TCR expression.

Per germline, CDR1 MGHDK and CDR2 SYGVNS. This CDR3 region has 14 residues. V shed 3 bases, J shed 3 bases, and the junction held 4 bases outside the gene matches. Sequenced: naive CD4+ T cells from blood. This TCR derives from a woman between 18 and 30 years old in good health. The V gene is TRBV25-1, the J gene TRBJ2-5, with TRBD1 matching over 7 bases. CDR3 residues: CASSDRGGKETQYF. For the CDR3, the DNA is TGTGCCAGCAGTGATAGAGGGGGCAAAGAGACCCAGTACTTC. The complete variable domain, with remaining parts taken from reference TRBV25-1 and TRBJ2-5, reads EADIYQTPRYLVIGTGKKITLECSQTMGHDKMYWYQQDPGMELHLIHYSYGVNSTEKGDLSSESTVSRIRTEHFPLTLESARPSHTSQYLCASSDRGGKETQYFGPGTRLLVL.